The rows below give T cell receptor beta chains drawn from one sample of a study of vaccination and CD4 T cells after COVID-19. One entry per CDR3 protein, called by TCRdb with MiXCR from the PCR reads. The data hold 7,000 to 9,500 distinct CDR3 sequences, with about 38% observed a single time. For these TCRs, the target antigens are not known. The sample taken for sequencing was CD4+ T cells from blood, cultured in vitro. The receptors derive from a human donor in good health. Each CDR3 is given with its conserved first and last residue. Each record gives: J gene, V gene, clone size, D gene, CDR3 length, CDR3 DNA, CDR3 protein. D genes are given only for firm matches. Clone size is shown for a subset of rows, as once, few, many or a class of expanded clone.

TRBJ1-2 TRBV29-1 - TRBD1 14 TGCAGCGTTGAAGACATCGGACAGGTCTATGGCTACACCTTC CSVEDIGQVYGYTF
TRBJ2-5 TRBV5-4 - TRBD1 16 TGTGCCAGCCGGCGGGGGACAGGGGGCGCCGGGGAGACCCAGTACTTC CASRRGTGGAGETQYF
TRBJ1-2 TRBV4-3 few - 17 TGCGCCAGCAGCCAAGATTCAGGTTTTGAAGCTAACTATGGCTACACCTTC CASSQDSGFEANYGYTF
TRBJ2-3 TRBV7-9 - TRBD1 18 TGTGCCAGCAGCTTAGCCCCGGGACAGGGACTTCTCACAGATACGCAGTATTTT CASSLAPGQGLLTDTQYF
TRBJ1-1 TRBV11-3 few TRBD1 13 TGTGCCAGCAGCCGACGGACAGGTGCTGTAGCTTTCTTT CASSRRTGAVAFF
TRBJ2-1 TRBV20-1 - - 15 TGCAGTGCCCTGGGGTCAGGGGTACCCTACAATGAGCAGTTCTTC CSALGSGVPYNEQFF
TRBJ2-7 TRBV14 few - 16 TGTGCCAGCAGCCCGCGCTGGGGCCAGCCATCCTACGAGCAGTACTTC CASSPRWGQPSYEQYF
TRBJ1-2 TRBV29-1 once - 12 TGCAGCGTTGAGTACAGGGACTATGGCTACACCTTC CSVEYRDYGYTF
TRBJ1-6 TRBV20-1 few TRBD1 13 TGCAGTGACCGACAGGGTCTCAATTCACCCCTCCACTTT CSDRQGLNSPLHF
TRBJ2-3 TRBV24-1 - - 14 TGTGCCACCAGTGTCGAGGGGGGCACAGATACGCAGTATTTT CATSVEGGTDTQYF
TRBJ2-3 TRBV28 few TRBD1 13 TGTGCCAGCAAGGGGGCAATCACAGATACGCAGTATTTT CASKGAITDTQYF
TRBJ1-5 TRBV20-1 - - 17 TGCAGTGCTAGAGATATCAGCAGGGCGGGCAGCAATCAGCCCCAGCATTTT CSARDISRAGSNQPQHF
TRBJ1-1 TRBV28 few TRBD1 14 TGTGCCAGCAGTCAGACAGGGCGGAACACTGAAGCTTTCTTT CASSQTGRNTEAFF
TRBJ2-3 TRBV6-1 - - 13 TGTGCCAGCAGTCTAGGGCACACAGATACGCAGTATTTT CASSLGHTDTQYF
TRBJ2-7 TRBV14 - TRBD2 13 TGTGCTAGCGGGAGAGAAAGCTCCTACGAGCAGTACTTC CASGRESSYEQYF
TRBJ2-2 TRBV24-1 - TRBD1 17 TGTGCCACCAGTGATTTGACAGGGGGCGCAGGCACCGGGGAGCTGTTTTTT CATSDLTGGAGTGELFF
TRBJ2-7 TRBV19 few TRBD1 16 TGTGCCAGTAGTATAGGAGGTAGGGGGCGTTTATACGAGCAGTACTTC CASSIGGRGRLYEQYF
TRBJ2-5 TRBV27 few TRBD1 13 TGTGCCAGCAGTATTTACAGGGGAGAGACCCAGTACTTC CASSIYRGETQYF
TRBJ1-2 TRBV7-9 - TRBD1 14 TGTGCCAGCAGCTGGGACAGCCTGAACTATGGCTACACCTTC CASSWDSLNYGYTF
TRBJ2-6 TRBV19 few - 14 TGTGCCAGTAGTATAATCCCTGGGGCCAACGTCCTGACTTTC CASSIIPGANVLTF
TRBJ2-2 TRBV19 - - 16 TGTGCCAGTAGTATCGTGCAGGGCGCTAACACCGGGGAGCTGTTTTTT CASSIVQGANTGELFF
TRBJ1-1 TRBV7-2 - TRBD1 11 TGTGCCAGCAGCCCAGGGACAGTGGTTTTCTTT CASSPGTVVFF
TRBJ1-1 TRBV28 few - 13 TGTGCCAGCAGTTTAGCCAGGCCGACTGAAGCTTTCTTT CASSLARPTEAFF
TRBJ2-3 TRBV7-2 few - 12 TGTGCCAGCAGTTCCCCTTTTGATACGCAGTATTTT CASSSPFDTQYF
TRBJ1-1 TRBV20-1 few - 13 TGCAGTGCTAGAGATTCAGGGAGCACTGAAGCTTTCTTT CSARDSGSTEAFF
TRBJ2-1 TRBV7-2 few - 16 TGTGCCAGCAGCCGGGGGCGGGTTAGCTCCTACAATGAGCAGTTCTTC CASSRGRVSSYNEQFF
TRBJ2-7 TRBV6-2/TRBV6-3 - - 15 TGTGCCAGCAGTCTGGACAGCCCTACCTTCTACGAGCAGTACTTC CASSLDSPTFYEQYF
TRBJ1-5 TRBV7-9 - TRBD1 17 TGTGCCAGCAGCTTAGGAGAGGGACAGGGAGGCAATCAGCCCCAGCATTTT CASSLGEGQGGNQPQHF
TRBJ2-7 TRBV20-1 - - 12 TGCAGTGCTAAATACGACTCCTACGAGCAGTACTTC CSAKYDSYEQYF
TRBJ1-5 TRBV20-1 few TRBD1 14 TGCAGTGCTAGTGGAGGGGGCGTCCAACAGCCCCAGCATTTT CSASGGGVQQPQHF
TRBJ2-2 TRBV4-3 - TRBD2 15 TGCGCCAGCAGCCGGACTAGCGGATACACCGGGGAGCTGTTTTTT CASSRTSGYTGELFF
TRBJ1-2 TRBV10-3 - TRBD1 16 TGTGCCATCAGTCAAAGAGGACAGGGGGTAGGCTATGGCTACACCTTC CAISQRGQGVGYGYTF
TRBJ2-1 TRBV20-1 few - 17 TGCAGTGCTCCAGGCCCACTCAAGGAATGGCCCTACAATGAGCAGTTCTTC CSAPGPLKEWPYNEQFF
TRBJ2-1 TRBV6-2/TRBV6-3 - TRBD2 15 TGTGCCAGCAGTACGCCCGGGACTAGGAACAATGAGCAGTTCTTC CASSTPGTRNNEQFF
TRBJ1-5 TRBV2 - - 14 TGTGCCAGCATTCCTCCGGGGGGCAATCAGCCCCAGCATTTT CASIPPGGNQPQHF
TRBJ1-1 TRBV6-2/TRBV6-3 - - 16 TGTGCCAGCAGTTGGCCCCGCGGACAAATGAGGACTGAAGCTTTCTTT CASSWPRGQMRTEAFF
TRBJ1-2 TRBV29-1 - - 11 TGCAGCGTTGCAATGGGGGGAGGCTACACCTTC CSVAMGGGYTF
TRBJ2-5 TRBV5-4 - - 13 TGTGCCAGCAGCTTGGTCGACGGGGAGACCCAGTACTTC CASSLVDGETQYF
TRBJ2-3 TRBV6-2/TRBV6-3 - TRBD2 15 TGTGCCAGCAGTAAGGCTAGCGGACACACAGATACGCAGTATTTT CASSKASGHTDTQYF
TRBJ2-7 TRBV28 once - 13 TGTGCCTCCCATCAGGCAGGGATGAGGGAGCAGTACTTC CASHQAGMREQYF
TRBJ2-7 TRBV10-3 few TRBD2 20 TGTGCCATCAGTGAGTCTTTAGGGGGACTAGCGGGACGTGGCCCCCACGAGCAGTACTTC CAISESLGGLAGRGPHEQYF
TRBJ2-5 TRBV6-1 - TRBD2 17 TGTGCCAGCAGTGAATTCCTAGCGGGAGGGCGGGGAGAGACCCAGTACTTC CASSEFLAGGRGETQYF
TRBJ2-2 TRBV20-1 - TRBD2 16 TGCAGTGCTAGACACACCGGGACTAGCGGTACCGGGGAGCTGTTTTTT CSARHTGTSGTGELFF
TRBJ2-1 TRBV7-3 few TRBD1 13 TGTGCCAGCAGGATGGGACAGGGGGTTGAGCAGTTCTTC CASRMGQGVEQFF
TRBJ1-6 TRBV19 few TRBD1 15 TGTGCCAGTACTGAGGACAGGGGACAGAGATCACCCCTCCACTTT CASTEDRGQRSPLHF
TRBJ2-7 TRBV19 - TRBD1 14 TGTGCCAGTAGTCTGGGACAGGAGTACTACGAGCAGTACTTC CASSLGQEYYEQYF
TRBJ1-1 TRBV28 - - 13 TGTGCCAGCAGTTTCACAGTGGGAACTGAAGCTTTCTTT CASSFTVGTEAFF